Shown below are 17 T cell receptor beta chains from a single sample sequenced in a study of blood T cell repertoires in COVID-19. The repertoire was sequenced with immunoSEQ multiplex PCR; TCRdb's copy has only in-frame clones and lacks some. The data contain tens of thousands of clones, 75% to 85% of them singletons. Material: peripheral blood. All receptors derive from a woman at least 80 years old with acute or convalescent COVID-19.

This chain connects TRBV5-1 to TRBJ1-2; D gene uncertain. V was clipped by 2 bases and J by 3 bases, with 11 bases between them. The CDR3 is 14 amino acids. CDR1 and CDR2 (germline): SGHRS, YFSETQ. Here the CDR3 reads CASSLRDTYYGYTF. The DNA of the CDR3 is TGCGCCAGCAGCTTAAGAGACACCTACTATGGCTACACCTTC.

The table lists this clone with a few counts. V usage is TRBV5-1 and J usage is TRBJ2-3; 8 nucleotides align to TRBD2. This CDR3 is 17 amino acids long. From germline, CDR1 is SGHRS and CDR2 YFSETQ. Unmatched junction bases numbered 6, after V lost 0 bases and J lost 0 bases. The CDR3 region is CASSLDYAGGSTDTQYF. The CDR3 DNA is TGCGCCAGCAGCTTGGATTATGCGGGGGGTAGCACAGATACGCAGTATTTT.

This clone was seen a single time. The genes are TRBV7-2 and TRBJ2-3; D perhaps matches TRBD2 (6 bases). The CDR3 is made up of 13 amino acids. V lost 8 bases to trimming and J lost 4 bases, with 13 bases between them. Germline V lookup: CDR1 SGHTA, CDR2 FQGNSA. CDR3 sequence reads: CASSNWGADTQYF. CDR3 coding DNA: TGTGCCAGCTCAAATTGGGGGGCAGATACGCAGTATTTT.

The CDR3 nucleotides read TGTGCCAGCAGCTTAGGAGGACTAGCGGACAAAAACATTCAGTACTTC. This encodes CASSLGGLADKNIQYF. The genes are TRBV7-9 and TRBJ2-4, with 10 positions matching TRBD2. CDR1 SEHNR and CDR2 FQNEAQ come from the germline V gene (reference sequence). This CDR3 is built from 16 residues. After removal of 1 base from V and 3 bases from J, the junction contained 3 bases not matched to a gene.

The chain is built from TRBV5-1 and TRBJ2-3; 8 nucleotides match TRBD1. V shed 3 bases, J shed 0 bases, and the junction held 6 bases outside the gene matches. The CDR3 length is 16 residues. Germline V CDR1 and CDR2: SGHRS, YFSETQ. DNA of the CDR3: TGCGCCAGCAGCTCAGGGACAGGATCCAGCACAGATACGCAGTATTTT. This translates into CASSSGTGSSTDTQYF. Full variable domain (rest looked up from reference TRBV5-1 and TRBJ2-3): KAGVTQTPRYLIKTRGQQVTLSCSPISGHRSVSWYQQTPGQGLQFLFEYFSETQRNKGNFPGRFSGRQFSNSRSEMNVSTLELGDSALYLCASSSGTGSSTDTQYFGPGTRLTVL.

The chain is built from TRBV5-1 and TRBJ2-2; perhaps TRBD1 as D (5 bases). The V end lost 3 bases, the J end lost 4 bases, and 16 bases lay between the germline ends. This CDR3 region has 16 residues. Germline V CDR1 and CDR2: SGHRS, YFSETQ. This CDR3 reads CASSSTPAQGTGELFF. Written as DNA, the CDR3 is TGCGCCAGCAGCTCTACACCCGCGCAGGGCACCGGGGAGCTGTTTTTT.

This clone was detected only once. J is TRBJ2-2 and V is TRBV18; 9 bases line up with TRBD2. This CDR3 has 14 amino acids. V shed 10 bases, J shed 1 base, and the junction held 4 bases outside the gene matches. From germline, CDR1 is KGHSH and CDR2 LQKENI. CDR3 sequence (DNA): TGTGCCACCCTAGCGGGGCTGAACACCGGGGAGCTGTTTTTT. This gives the protein CATLAGLNTGELFF.

This clone has only one observation. The chain recombines TRBV27 with TRBJ2-7; 11 positions agree with TRBD2. Germline V gene data show CDR1 as MNHEY and CDR2 as SMNVEV (reference sequence). This CDR3 comprises 14 residues. The J segment lost 7 bases and the V segment lost 0 bases, leaving 2 bases of the junction unmatched. The CDR3 is CASSLSSGREEQYF. Here the CDR3 DNA reads TGTGCCAGCAGTTTATCTAGCGGGAGGGAAGAGCAGTACTTC.

V gene TRBV12-3 or TRBV12-4 combines with J gene TRBJ1-3; D gene uncertain. The CDR3 is 13 amino acids. The germline V and J ends were trimmed by 7 bases and 1 base, with 8 bases remaining between them. The CDR3 loop is CASTRHSGNTIYF. Written as DNA, the CDR3 is TGTGCCAGCACCAGGCATTCTGGAAACACCATATATTTT.

V is TRBV3-1 (or the pseudogene TRBV3-2) and J is TRBJ2-1, with 13 bases identical to TRBD2. The germline gives CDR1 LGHDT, CDR2 YNNKEL (reference sequence). CDR3 length equals 17 residues. J was trimmed by 9 bases and V by 2 bases; bases with no gene match: 10. CDR3 bases: TGTGCCAGCAGCCAACGCCGGACTAGCGGGAGAGGGGGTGAGCAGTTCTTC. As protein: CASSQRRTSGRGGEQFF.

The chain recombines TRBV11-2 with TRBJ1-3; tentative D call: TRBD1 (6 bases). The V end lost 5 bases, the J end lost 0 bases, and 8 bases lay between the germline ends. The germline CDR1 and CDR2 sequences are SGHAT and FQNNGV. The length of the CDR3 is 14 residues. CDR3 in amino acids: CASSQGSSGNTIYF. The DNA for the CDR3 is TGTGCCAGCAGCCAGGGGAGCTCTGGAAACACCATATATTTT.

This clone was observed a single time. CDR3 sequence (DNA): TGTGCCAGCAGCTCCTCTCGGACTAGCGGGAGCACAGATACGCAGTATTTT. This gives the protein CASSSSRTSGSTDTQYF. This rearrangement joins TRBV5-4 to TRBJ2-3; 11 bases align to TRBD2. Germline V CDR1 and CDR2: SGHNT, YYREEE (reference sequence). The CDR3 extends over 17 amino acids. V shed 3 bases and J 0 bases; nucleotides not matched to a gene: 6.

The CDR3 DNA reads TGTGCCAGCAGGAACGAGCCCTCCTACGAGCAGTACTTC. It is translated as CASRNEPSYEQYF. The gene calls are TRBV2 and TRBJ2-7; D gene ambiguous. This CDR3 has 13 amino acids. Germline V lookup: CDR1 SNHLY, CDR2 FYNNEI. V was trimmed by 6 bases and J by 0 bases, leaving 9 bases between them.

This chain links TRBV5-1 with TRBJ2-3; possibly TRBD2 for D (5 bases). V was shortened by 0 bases and J by 4 bases, with 12 bases between the two germline ends. Germline V gene data show CDR1 as SGHRS and CDR2 as YFSETQ. The CDR3 sequence is 15 residues long. The CDR3 protein is CASSLDGNGPDTQYF. CDR3 sequence (DNA): TGCGCCAGCAGCTTGGACGGGAACGGTCCAGATACGCAGTATTTT.

J is TRBJ2-7 and V is TRBV7-2; 9 positions match TRBD2. The CDR3 extends over 17 amino acids. Trimming cost V 5 bases and J 3 bases; bases outside gene matches: 14. Germline V gene lookup returns CDR1 SGHTA and CDR2 FQGNSA. The CDR3 sequence is CASSAQWTPLAGYEQYF. CDR3 sequence (DNA): TGTGCCAGCAGCGCCCAGTGGACCCCACTAGCGGGCTACGAGCAGTACTTC.

This clone was picked up one time. This chain connects TRBV28 to TRBJ2-2, with D tentatively TRBD2 (5 bases). This CDR3 region has 16 residues. V was cut by 1 base and J by 1 base, with 10 bases left in between. CDR1 and CDR2 from the germline V gene are MDHEN and SYDVKM. This CDR3 reads CASSLYGAVNTGELFF. The CDR3 coding sequence is TGTGCCAGCAGTTTATATGGAGCGGTGAACACCGGGGAGCTGTTTTTT.

About this clone itself: At one of its ends the junction is not consistent with the germline gene, which may arise from a read error. The chain carries TRBV20-1 and TRBJ2-2; no clear D. The CDR3 covers 11 residues. Germline V gene lookup returns CDR1 DFQATT and CDR2 SNEGSKA (reference sequence). Written as DNA, the CDR3 is TGCAGTGCTAGAAACAGCGGGGAGCTGTTTTTT. Protein: CSARNSGELFF.